These 25 T cell receptor beta chains came from one sample sequenced in a study of CD8 T cells in Susac syndrome. The RNA, about 0.5 to 1 ug, was put through reverse transcription using random hexamers. TCRdb independently ran MiXCR on the immunoSEQ multiplex PCR reads; one entry per CDR3 protein. Of roughly 44,000 distinct CDR3 sequences in the sample, approximately 94% were seen once. The sample consisted of CD8+ T cells from PBMCs. These receptors originate from a human donor in good health.

The CDR3 sequence is CAWSVQRNEQFF. The CDR3 nucleotides are TGTGCCTGGAGTGTACAGCGCAATGAGCAGTTCTTC. The chain recombines TRBV30 with TRBJ2-1; no firm D call. Trimming removed 0 bases from V and 6 bases from J, with 6 bases in between. Germline V lookup: CDR1 GTSNPN, CDR2 SVGIG (reference sequence). The CDR3 length is 12 residues.

V is TRBV27 and J is TRBJ2-2; D possibly corresponds to TRBD1 (5 bases). CDR3 length: 17 amino acids. Per germline, CDR1 MNHEY and CDR2 SMNVEV (reference sequence). V was clipped by 5 bases and J by 0 bases, with 16 bases between them. The CDR3 nucleotides read TGTGCCAGCAGTCCCCTGTTTGACAGATCGAACACCGGGGAGCTGTTTTTT. This codes for CASSPLFDRSNTGELFF.

The rearrangement joins TRBV27 to TRBJ1-2, with D tentatively TRBD1 (5 bases). CDR1 MNHEY and CDR2 SMNVEV come from the germline V gene (reference sequence). Trimming left V 3 bases short and J 2 bases short, with 13 bases between. The CDR3 sequence is 15 residues long. CDR3 sequence: CASSLGVRPNYGYTF. The CDR3 DNA reads as TGTGCCAGCAGTTTGGGGGTTAGGCCGAACTATGGCTACACCTTC.

This clonotype appeared a single time. V gene TRBV5-6 combines with J gene TRBJ2-7, with TRBD1 as a possible D gene (6 bases). The CDR3 is made up of 14 amino acids. Germline V gene lookup returns CDR1 SGHDT and CDR2 YYEEEE. The V end lost 3 bases, the J end lost 2 bases, and 12 bases lay between the germline ends. The CDR3 nucleotides are TGTGCCAGCAGCTCAGGGGCTCTCCCCTACGAGCAGTACTTC. Translating gives CASSSGALPYEQYF.

This chain links TRBV20-1 with TRBJ2-7; maybe TRBD1 (5 bases). Trimming shortened V by 7 bases and J by 6 bases, and 13 bases separated the two germline ends. Germline V CDR1 and CDR2: DFQATT, SNEGSKA (reference sequence). The CDR3 contains 11 residues. The DNA of the CDR3 is TGCAGTGTTCCAGGGTCTGGCGAGCAGTACTTC. It encodes CSVPGSGEQYF.

The table lists this clonotype with a count of one. This rearrangement joins TRBV13 to TRBJ1-1, with D tentatively TRBD1 (6 bases). The germline CDR1 and CDR2 sequences are PRHDT and FYEKMQ (reference sequence). V was shortened by 9 bases and J by 7 bases, with 18 bases between the two germline ends. CDR3 length equals 13 residues. The CDR3 nucleotides read TGTGCCAGTCGGCGGGGGGCACTTAGTGAAGCTTTCTTT. Protein: CASRRGALSEAFF.

The CDR3 spells CAWSSTGKNEQFF. The CDR3 bases are TGTGCCTGGAGTTCGACAGGGAAGAATGAGCAGTTCTTC. The V gene is TRBV30, the J gene TRBJ2-1, with TRBD1 matching over 7 bases. J lost 7 bases, V lost 2 bases, and 5 bases had no gene match. CDR1 is GTSNPN, CDR2 SVGIG, per germline (reference sequence). The CDR3 runs to 13 residues.

The J gene is TRBJ2-1, the V gene TRBV2; D uncertain. Germline V gives CDR1 SNHLY, CDR2 FYNNEI. V was shortened by 2 bases and J by 4 bases, with 12 bases between the two germline ends. The CDR3 spans 15 residues. The CDR3 DNA sequence: TGTGCCAGCAGTGAAAGGGCGGTTCAATACAATGAGCAGTTCTTC. It encodes CASSERAVQYNEQFF.

CDR3 coding DNA: TGCGCCAGCAGCCAAGAACCTAGCGGGGTCACAGATACGCAGTATTTT. Its protein is CASSQEPSGVTDTQYF. The chain couples TRBV4-1 to TRBJ2-3; 9 positions agree with TRBD2. Germline V gives CDR1 MGHRA, CDR2 YSYEKL. The CDR3 runs 16 residues. Trimming cost V 0 bases and J 2 bases; bases outside gene matches: 3.

The CDR3 region is CSASWLTTYEQYF. The CDR3 DNA reads TGCAGTGCTAGTTGGCTAACAACCTACGAGCAGTACTTC. The chain couples TRBV20-1 to TRBJ2-7; D is ambiguous. The germline CDR1 and CDR2 sequences are DFQATT and SNEGSKA (reference sequence). CDR3 length: 13 amino acids. The V gene lost 3 bases and the J gene lost 2 bases, with 11 bases spanning the gap.

The chain carries TRBV28 and TRBJ2-1; TRBD2 agrees at 7 bases. V shed 3 bases, J shed 4 bases, and the junction held 6 bases outside the gene matches. Germline loops: CDR1 MDHEN, CDR2 SYDVKM. The CDR3 length is 15 residues. The CDR3 spells CASSFGGDPYNEQFF. CDR3 nucleotides: TGTGCCAGCAGTTTTGGGGGGGACCCATACAATGAGCAGTTCTTC.

In its sample, this clonotype was seen once. The chain links TRBV28 to TRBJ2-7; TRBD1 matches at 7 bases. J lost 7 bases, V lost 6 bases, and 9 bases had no gene match. The germline V gene encodes CDR1 MDHEN and CDR2 SYDVKM. There are 13 residues in the CDR3. DNA for the CDR3: TGTGCCAGCAGATTTACAGGGGATTGGGAGCAGTACTTC. Its translation: CASRFTGDWEQYF.

The V gene is TRBV7-9, the J gene TRBJ2-7; 13 positions agree with TRBD2. The CDR3 totals 16 residues. Germline CDR1 reads SEHNR; CDR2 reads FQNEAQ (reference sequence). J was trimmed by 1 base and V by 7 bases; bases with no gene match: 7. CDR3 nucleotides: TGTGCCAGCACTCCCCCACTAGCGGGAGGGTCCTACGAGCAGTACTTC. Translation gives CASTPPLAGGSYEQYF.

V usage is TRBV28 and J usage is TRBJ2-7; 14 bases agree with TRBD2. The germline CDR1 and CDR2 sequences are MDHEN and SYDVKM. The CDR3 consists of 16 residues. V lost 5 bases to trimming and J lost 0 bases; unmatched junction nucleotides: 3. The CDR3 region is CASSLGLAGASYEQYF. In DNA form, the CDR3 reads TGTGCCAGCAGTCTGGGACTAGCGGGAGCCTCCTACGAGCAGTACTTC.

The CDR3 nucleotides read TGCAGCGTCGCGGAGGGGATATACGAGCAGTACTTC. It codes for CSVAEGIYEQYF. The V and J genes are TRBV29-1 and TRBJ2-7; D may be TRBD2 (6 bases). The CDR3 loop spans 12 amino acids. Germline values: CDR1 SQVTM, CDR2 ANQGSEA. V was shortened by 6 bases and J by 4 bases, with 13 bases between the two germline ends.

The rearrangement uses TRBV28 and TRBJ1-5; tentatively, D is TRBD1 (5 bases). The V end was cut by 6 bases, the J end by 2 bases, with 11 bases between. The CDR3 is 14 amino acids. Germline V gene data show CDR1 as MDHEN and CDR2 as SYDVKM. The chain's CDR3 is CASRYSGGNQPQHF. DNA for the CDR3: TGTGCCAGCAGATACTCGGGGGGCAATCAGCCCCAGCATTTT.

The chain combines TRBV19 with TRBJ2-1; D remains ambiguous. The V end was cut by 4 bases, the J end by 6 bases, with 4 bases between. The CDR3 is made up of 11 amino acids. Looked up from germline, CDR1 is LNHDA and CDR2 is SQIVND (reference sequence). CDR3 nucleotides: TGTGCCAGTAGTAGTTTCAATGAGCAGTTCTTC. It encodes CASSSFNEQFF.

V gene TRBV28 combines with J gene TRBJ1-5; D is ambiguous. The CDR3 has 16 amino acids. Germline CDR1 is MDHEN and CDR2 is SYDVKM. V was shortened by 2 bases and J by 1 base, with 12 bases between the two germline ends. The CDR3: CASSLRTGGSNQPQHF. CDR3 DNA: TGTGCCAGCAGTTTAAGAACGGGAGGGAGCAATCAGCCCCAGCATTTT.

The chain carries TRBV6-1 and TRBJ1-5; possible D gene TRBD1, 6 bases. Per germline, CDR1 MNHNS and CDR2 SASEGT. V dropped 7 bases and J dropped 2 bases, with 18 bases sitting between them. CDR3 length equals 16 residues. The chain's CDR3 is CASTCPRGGCNQPQHF. Written as DNA, the CDR3 is TGTGCCAGCACCTGCCCCAGGGGAGGATGCAATCAGCCCCAGCATTTT.

This chain uses TRBV19 with TRBJ2-7; the D gene is possibly TRBD1 (6 bases). Germline CDR1 is LNHDA and CDR2 is SQIVND (reference sequence). This CDR3 is built from 13 residues. V lost 6 bases and J lost 5, with 14 bases in between. CDR3 nucleotide sequence: TGTGCCAGTAGAACAGGGATGGGCCACGAGCAGTACTTC. Protein sequence: CASRTGMGHEQYF.

The chain couples TRBV27 to TRBJ2-3; D is perhaps TRBD2 (6 bases). Germline V lookup: CDR1 MNHEY, CDR2 SMNVEV (reference sequence). The CDR3 loop spans 14 amino acids. V lost 7 bases and J 6 bases, leaving 17 bases between the germline ends. CDR3 nucleotides: TGTGCCAGCACCTTTATCGGGAGAGTTGATACGCAGTATTTT. Translation gives CASTFIGRVDTQYF.

CDR3 loop: CASSTTSGSFNEQFF. The CDR3 region has the DNA TGTGCCAGCAGCACCACGAGCGGGAGTTTCAATGAGCAGTTCTTC. The chain carries TRBV7-6 and TRBJ2-1, with 8 bases lining up with TRBD2. The V and J ends lost 5 bases and 6 bases, in that order; junction bases with no gene match: 9. The CDR3 is 15 amino acids. The germline V gene encodes CDR1 SGHVS and CDR2 FNYEAQ. Full variable domain (outside the CDR3, taken from reference TRBV7-6 and TRBJ2-1): GAGVSQSPRYKVTKRGQDVALRCDPISGHVSLYWYRQALGQGPEFLTYFNYEAQQDKSGLPNDRFSAERPEGSISTLTIQRTEQRDSAMYRCASSTTSGSFNEQFFGPGTRLTVL.

The V and J genes are TRBV12-3 or TRBV12-4 and TRBJ2-5; D not certain. This CDR3 comprises 16 residues. The V end lost 1 base, the J end lost 1 base, and 13 bases lay between the germline ends. The CDR3: CASSLEGNAFQETQYF. The CDR3, as DNA: TGTGCCAGCAGTTTAGAGGGTAATGCCTTCCAAGAGACCCAGTACTTC.

The V call is TRBV7-9, the J call TRBJ1-3; TRBD1 is a possible D gene (5 bases). This CDR3 spans 16 amino acids. Trimming took 5 bases from V and 2 from J, leaving 16 bases between them. Per germline, CDR1 SEHNR and CDR2 FQNEAQ (reference sequence). The CDR3 region is CASSHPGGAAGNTIYF. The CDR3, as DNA: TGTGCCAGCAGCCACCCTGGCGGGGCGGCTGGAAACACCATATATTTT.

The chain recombines TRBV3-1 with TRBJ2-1; 7 positions agree with TRBD1. The CDR3 is 17 residues long. V lost 1 base to trimming and J lost 0 bases; unmatched junction nucleotides: 6. Germline V gives CDR1 LGHDT, CDR2 YNNKEL (reference sequence). CDR3 in amino acids: CASSQGTTGASYNEQFF. CDR3 sequence (DNA): TGTGCCAGCAGCCAAGGAACTACAGGGGCCTCCTACAATGAGCAGTTCTTC.